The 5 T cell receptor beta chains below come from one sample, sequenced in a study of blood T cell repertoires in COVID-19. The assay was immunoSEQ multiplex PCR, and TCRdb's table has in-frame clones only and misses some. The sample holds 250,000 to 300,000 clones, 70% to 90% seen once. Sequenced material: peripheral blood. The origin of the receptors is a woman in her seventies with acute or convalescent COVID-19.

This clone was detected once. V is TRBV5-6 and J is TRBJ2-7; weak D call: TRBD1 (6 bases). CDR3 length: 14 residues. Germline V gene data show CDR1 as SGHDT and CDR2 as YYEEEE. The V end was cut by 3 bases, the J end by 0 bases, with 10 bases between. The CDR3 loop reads CASSSDRSSYEQYF. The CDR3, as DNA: TGTGCCAGCAGCTCCGACAGGAGCTCCTACGAGCAGTACTTC.

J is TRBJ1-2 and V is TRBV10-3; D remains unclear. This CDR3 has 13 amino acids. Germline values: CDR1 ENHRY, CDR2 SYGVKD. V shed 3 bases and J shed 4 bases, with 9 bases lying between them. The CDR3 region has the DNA TGTGCCATCAGTGATCGAACGGGCTATGGCTACACCTTC. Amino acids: CAISDRTGYGYTF.

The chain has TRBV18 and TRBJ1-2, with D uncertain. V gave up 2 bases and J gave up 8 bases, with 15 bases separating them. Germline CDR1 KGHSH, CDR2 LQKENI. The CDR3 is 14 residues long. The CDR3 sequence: CASSPALAGSGYTF. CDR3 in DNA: TGTGCCAGCTCACCAGCTCTGGCGGGGAGCGGCTACACCTTC. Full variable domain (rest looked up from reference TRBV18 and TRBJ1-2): NAGVMQNPRHLVRRRGQEARLRCSPMKGHSHVYWYRQLPEEGLKFMVYLQKENIIDESGMPKERFSAEFPKEGPSILRIQQVVRGDSAAYFCASSPALAGSGYTFGSGTRLTVV.

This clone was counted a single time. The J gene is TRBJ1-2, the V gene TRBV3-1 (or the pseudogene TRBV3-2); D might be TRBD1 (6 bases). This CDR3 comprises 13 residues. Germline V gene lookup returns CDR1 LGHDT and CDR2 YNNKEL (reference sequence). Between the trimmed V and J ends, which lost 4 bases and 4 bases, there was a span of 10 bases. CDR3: CASSPVRGYGYTF. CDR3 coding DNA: TGTGCCAGCAGCCCGGTCAGGGGCTATGGCTACACCTTC.

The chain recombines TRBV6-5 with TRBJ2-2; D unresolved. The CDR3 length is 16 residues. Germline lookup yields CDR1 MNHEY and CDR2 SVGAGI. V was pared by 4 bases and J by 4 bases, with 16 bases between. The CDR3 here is CASSLFQEPSTGELFF. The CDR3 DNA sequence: TGTGCCAGCAGTTTATTCCAGGAACCCTCCACCGGGGAGCTGTTTTTT.